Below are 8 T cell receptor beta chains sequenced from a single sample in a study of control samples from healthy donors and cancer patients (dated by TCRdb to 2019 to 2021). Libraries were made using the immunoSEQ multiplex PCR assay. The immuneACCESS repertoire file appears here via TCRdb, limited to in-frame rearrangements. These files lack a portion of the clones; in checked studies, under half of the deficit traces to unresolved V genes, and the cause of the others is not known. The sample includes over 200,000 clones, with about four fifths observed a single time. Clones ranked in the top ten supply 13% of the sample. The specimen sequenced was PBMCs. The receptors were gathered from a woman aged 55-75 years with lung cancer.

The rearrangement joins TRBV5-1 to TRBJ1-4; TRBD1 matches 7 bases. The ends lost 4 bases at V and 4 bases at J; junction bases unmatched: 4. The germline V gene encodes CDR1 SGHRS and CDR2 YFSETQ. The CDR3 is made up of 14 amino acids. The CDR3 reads CASSPGQFNEKLFF. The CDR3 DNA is TGCGCCAGCAGCCCGGGACAGTTTAATGAAAAACTGTTTTTT.

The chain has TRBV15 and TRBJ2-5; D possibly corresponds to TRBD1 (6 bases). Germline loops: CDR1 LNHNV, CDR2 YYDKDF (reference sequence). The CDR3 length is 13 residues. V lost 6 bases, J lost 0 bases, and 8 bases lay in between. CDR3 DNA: TGTGCCACCAGGCAGGGGAACCAAGAGACCCAGTACTTC. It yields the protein CATRQGNQETQYF.

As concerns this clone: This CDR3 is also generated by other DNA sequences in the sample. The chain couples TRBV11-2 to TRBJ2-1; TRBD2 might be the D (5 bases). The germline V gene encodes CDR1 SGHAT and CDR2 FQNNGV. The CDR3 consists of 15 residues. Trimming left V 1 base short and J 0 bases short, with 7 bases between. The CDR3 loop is CASSLGGSSYNEQFF. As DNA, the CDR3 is TGTGCCAGCAGCTTAGGTGGGAGCTCCTACAATGAGCAGTTCTTC.

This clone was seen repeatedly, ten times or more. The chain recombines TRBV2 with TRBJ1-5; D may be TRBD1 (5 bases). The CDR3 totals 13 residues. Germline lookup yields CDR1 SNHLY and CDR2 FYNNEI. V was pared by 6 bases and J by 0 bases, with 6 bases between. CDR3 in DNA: TGTGCCAGCAGGGGGGATAGCAATCAGCCCCAGCATTTT. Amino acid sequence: CASRGDSNQPQHF.

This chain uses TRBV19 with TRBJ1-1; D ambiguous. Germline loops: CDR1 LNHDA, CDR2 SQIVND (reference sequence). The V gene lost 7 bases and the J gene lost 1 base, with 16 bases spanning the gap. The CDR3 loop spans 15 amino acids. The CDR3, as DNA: TGTGCCAGTACCCCGCCGGGCAGAGGGAACACTGAAGCTTTCTTT. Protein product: CASTPPGRGNTEAFF. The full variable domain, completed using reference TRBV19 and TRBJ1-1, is DGGITQSPKYLFRKEGQNVTLSCEQNLNHDAMYWYRQDPGQGLRLIYYSQIVNDFQKGDIAEGYSVSREKKESFPLTVTSAQKNPTAFYLCASTPPGRGNTEAFFGQGTRLTVV.

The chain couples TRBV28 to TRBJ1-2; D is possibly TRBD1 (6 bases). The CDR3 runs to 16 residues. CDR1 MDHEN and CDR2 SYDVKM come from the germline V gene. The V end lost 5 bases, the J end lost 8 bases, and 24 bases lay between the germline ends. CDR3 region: CASSTAGTPREGGYTF. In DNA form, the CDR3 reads TGTGCCAGCAGTACGGCCGGGACACCCCGGGAGGGGGGCTACACCTTC.

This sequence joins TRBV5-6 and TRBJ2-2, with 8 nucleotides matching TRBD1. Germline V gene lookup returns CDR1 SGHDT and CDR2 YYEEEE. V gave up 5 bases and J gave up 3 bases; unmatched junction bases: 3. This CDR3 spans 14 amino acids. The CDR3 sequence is CASRGQGDTGELFF. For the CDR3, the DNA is TGTGCCAGCAGAGGACAGGGAGACACCGGGGAGCTGTTTTTT.

CDR3 loop: CASSARGNEQFF. CDR3 DNA: TGTGCCAGTAGTGCAAGGGGAAATGAGCAGTTCTTC. This chain connects TRBV19 to TRBJ2-1; weak D call: TRBD1 (5 bases). The CDR3 has 12 residues. Trimming pared 5 bases from V and 7 bases from J, leaving 9 bases between. Germline CDR1 and CDR2: LNHDA and SQIVND (reference sequence).